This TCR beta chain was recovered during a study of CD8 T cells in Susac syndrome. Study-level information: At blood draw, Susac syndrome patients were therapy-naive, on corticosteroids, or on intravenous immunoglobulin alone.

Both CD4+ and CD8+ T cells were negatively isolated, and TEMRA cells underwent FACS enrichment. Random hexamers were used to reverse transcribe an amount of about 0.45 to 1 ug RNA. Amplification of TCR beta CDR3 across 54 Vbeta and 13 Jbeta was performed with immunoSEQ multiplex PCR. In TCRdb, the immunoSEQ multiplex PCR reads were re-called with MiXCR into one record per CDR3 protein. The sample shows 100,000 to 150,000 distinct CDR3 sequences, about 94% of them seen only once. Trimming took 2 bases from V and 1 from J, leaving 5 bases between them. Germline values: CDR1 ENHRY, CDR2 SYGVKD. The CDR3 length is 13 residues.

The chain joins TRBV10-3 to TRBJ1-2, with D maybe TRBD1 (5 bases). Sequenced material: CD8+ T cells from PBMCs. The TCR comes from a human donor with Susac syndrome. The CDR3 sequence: CAISEGGNYGYTF. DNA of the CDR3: TGTGCCATCAGTGAGGGGGGTAACTATGGCTACACCTTC.